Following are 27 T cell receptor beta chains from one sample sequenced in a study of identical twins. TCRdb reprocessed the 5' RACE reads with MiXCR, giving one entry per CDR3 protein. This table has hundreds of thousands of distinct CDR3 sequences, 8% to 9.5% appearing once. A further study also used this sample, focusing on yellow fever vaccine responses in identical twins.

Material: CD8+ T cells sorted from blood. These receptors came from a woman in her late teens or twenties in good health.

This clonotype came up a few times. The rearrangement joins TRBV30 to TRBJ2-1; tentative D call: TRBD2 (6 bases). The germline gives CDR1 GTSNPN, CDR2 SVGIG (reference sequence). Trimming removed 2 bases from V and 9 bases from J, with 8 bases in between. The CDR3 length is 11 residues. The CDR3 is CAWSSTSEQFF. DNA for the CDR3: TGTGCCTGGAGTTCGACTAGTGAGCAGTTCTTC. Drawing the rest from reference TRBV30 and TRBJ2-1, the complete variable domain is SQTIHQWPATLVQPVGSPLSLECTVEGTSNPNLYWYRQAAGRGLQLLFYSVGIGQISSEVPQNLSASRPQDRQFILSSKKLLLSDSGFYLCAWSSTSEQFFGPGTRLTVL.

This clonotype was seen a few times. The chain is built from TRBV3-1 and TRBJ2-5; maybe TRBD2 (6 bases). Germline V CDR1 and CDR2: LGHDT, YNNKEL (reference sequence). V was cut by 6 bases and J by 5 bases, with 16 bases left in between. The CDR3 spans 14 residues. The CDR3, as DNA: TGTGCCAGCAGTATTATATTAGCGGTGGAGACCCAGTACTTC. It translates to CASSIILAVETQYF.

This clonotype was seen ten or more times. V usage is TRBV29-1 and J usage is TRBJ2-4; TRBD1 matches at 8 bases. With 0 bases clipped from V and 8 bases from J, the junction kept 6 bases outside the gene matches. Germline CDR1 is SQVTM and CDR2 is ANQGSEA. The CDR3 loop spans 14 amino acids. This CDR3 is CSVEEPGQGYIQYF. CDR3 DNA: TGCAGCGTTGAAGAACCAGGACAGGGATACATTCAGTACTTC.

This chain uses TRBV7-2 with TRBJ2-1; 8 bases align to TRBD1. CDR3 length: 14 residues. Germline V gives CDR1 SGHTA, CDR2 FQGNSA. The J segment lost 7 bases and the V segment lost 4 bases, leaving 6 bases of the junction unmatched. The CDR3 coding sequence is TGTGCCAGCAGCTCGGACAGGGCCTGGAATGAGCAGTTCTTC. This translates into CASSSDRAWNEQFF.

The CDR3 protein is CATSTDRENTGELFF. The CDR3 coding sequence is TGTGCCACCAGCACGGACAGGGAGAACACCGGGGAGCTGTTTTTT. This rearrangement joins TRBV15 to TRBJ2-2, with TRBD1 identical over 8 bases. The CDR3 is 15 residues long. CDR1 LNHNV and CDR2 YYDKDF come from the germline V gene (reference sequence). The V segment lost 4 bases and the J segment 1 base; nucleotides outside the gene matches: 2.

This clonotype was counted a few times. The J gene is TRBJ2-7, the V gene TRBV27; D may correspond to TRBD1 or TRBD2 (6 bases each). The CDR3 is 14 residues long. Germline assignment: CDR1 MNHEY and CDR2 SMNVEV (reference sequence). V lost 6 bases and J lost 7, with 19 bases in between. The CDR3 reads CASSPGGGFREQYF. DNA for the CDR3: TGTGCCAGCAGCCCAGGAGGGGGGTTTAGGGAGCAGTACTTC.

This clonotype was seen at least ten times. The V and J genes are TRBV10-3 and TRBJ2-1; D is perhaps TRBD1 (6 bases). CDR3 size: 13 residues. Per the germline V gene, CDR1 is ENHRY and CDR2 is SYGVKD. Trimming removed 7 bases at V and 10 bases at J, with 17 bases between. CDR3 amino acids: CAINTGIGKEQFF. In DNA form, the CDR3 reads TGTGCCATCAACACAGGGATTGGCAAAGAGCAGTTCTTC.

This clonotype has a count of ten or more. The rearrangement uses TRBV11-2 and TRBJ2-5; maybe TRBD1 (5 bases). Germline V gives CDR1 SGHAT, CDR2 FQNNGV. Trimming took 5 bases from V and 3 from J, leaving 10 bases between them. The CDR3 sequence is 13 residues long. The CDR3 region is CASSPRVKETQYF. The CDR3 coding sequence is TGTGCCAGCAGCCCCAGGGTCAAAGAGACCCAGTACTTC.

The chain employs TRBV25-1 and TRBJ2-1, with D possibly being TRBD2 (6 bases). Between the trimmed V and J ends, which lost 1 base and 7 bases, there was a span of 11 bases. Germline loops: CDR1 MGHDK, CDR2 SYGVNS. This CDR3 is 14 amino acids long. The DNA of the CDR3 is TGTGCCAGCAGTGAATCACTAGCTTTGAATGAGCAGTTCTTC. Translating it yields CASSESLALNEQFF.

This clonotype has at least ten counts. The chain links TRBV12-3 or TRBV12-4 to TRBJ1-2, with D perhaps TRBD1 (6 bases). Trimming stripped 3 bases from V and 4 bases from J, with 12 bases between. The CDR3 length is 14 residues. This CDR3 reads CASSFAQGGYGYTF. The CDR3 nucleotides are TGTGCCAGCAGTTTTGCACAGGGAGGCTATGGCTACACCTTC.

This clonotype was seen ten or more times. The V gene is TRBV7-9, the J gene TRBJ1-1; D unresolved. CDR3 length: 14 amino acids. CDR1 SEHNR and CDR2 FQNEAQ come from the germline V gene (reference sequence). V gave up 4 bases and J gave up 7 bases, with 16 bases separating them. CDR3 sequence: CASSSRVDEIEAFF. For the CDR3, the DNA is TGTGCCAGCAGCTCAAGGGTAGACGAGATTGAAGCTTTCTTT.

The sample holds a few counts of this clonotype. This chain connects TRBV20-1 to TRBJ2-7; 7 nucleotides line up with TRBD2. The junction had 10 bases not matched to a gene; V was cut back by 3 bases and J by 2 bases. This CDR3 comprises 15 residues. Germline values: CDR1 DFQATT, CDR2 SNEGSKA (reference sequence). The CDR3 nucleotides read TGCAGTGCTAGCTTTCCTAGCGGAGAACCCTACGAGCAGTACTTC. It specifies CSASFPSGEPYEQYF.

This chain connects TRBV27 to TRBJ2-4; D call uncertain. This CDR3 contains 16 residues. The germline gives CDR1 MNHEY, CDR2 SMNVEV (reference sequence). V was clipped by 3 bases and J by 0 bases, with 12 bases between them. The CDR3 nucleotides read TGTGCCAGCAGTTTTATCGTCGAAATAGCCAAAAACATTCAGTACTTC. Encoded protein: CASSFIVEIAKNIQYF.

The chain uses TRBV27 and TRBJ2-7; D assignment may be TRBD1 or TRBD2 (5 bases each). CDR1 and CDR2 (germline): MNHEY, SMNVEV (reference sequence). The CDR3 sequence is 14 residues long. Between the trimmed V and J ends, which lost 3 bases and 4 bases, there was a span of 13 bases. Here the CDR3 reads CASSLDGAEYEQYF. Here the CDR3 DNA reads TGTGCCAGCAGTTTGGACGGGGCTGAGTACGAGCAGTACTTC.

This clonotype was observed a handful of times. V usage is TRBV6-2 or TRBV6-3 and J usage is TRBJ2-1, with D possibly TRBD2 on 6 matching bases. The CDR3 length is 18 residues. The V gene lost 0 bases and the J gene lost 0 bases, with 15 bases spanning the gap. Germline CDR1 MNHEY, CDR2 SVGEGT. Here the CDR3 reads CASSYSTAGLPSYNEQFF. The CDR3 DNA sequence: TGTGCCAGCAGTTACTCAACAGCGGGCTTACCCTCCTACAATGAGCAGTTCTTC.

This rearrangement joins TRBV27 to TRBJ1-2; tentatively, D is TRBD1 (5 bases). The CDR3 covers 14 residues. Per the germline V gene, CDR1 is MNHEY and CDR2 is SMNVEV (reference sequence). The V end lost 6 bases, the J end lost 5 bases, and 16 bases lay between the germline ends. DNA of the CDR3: TGTGCCAGCAGCCAAGACAGTCTTTGGTATGGCTACACCTTC. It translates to CASSQDSLWYGYTF.

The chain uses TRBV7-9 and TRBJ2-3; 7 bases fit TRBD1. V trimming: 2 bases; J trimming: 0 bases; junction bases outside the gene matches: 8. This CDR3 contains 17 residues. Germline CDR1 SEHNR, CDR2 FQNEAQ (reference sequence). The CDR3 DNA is TGTGCCAGCAGCTTAAAGTCGGACAGGACGAGCACAGATACGCAGTATTTT. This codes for CASSLKSDRTSTDTQYF.

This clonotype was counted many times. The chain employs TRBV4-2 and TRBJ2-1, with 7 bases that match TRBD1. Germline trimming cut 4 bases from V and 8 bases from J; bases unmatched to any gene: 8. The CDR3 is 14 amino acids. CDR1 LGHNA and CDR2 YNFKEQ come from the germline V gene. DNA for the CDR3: TGTGCCAGCAGCCCGGTGGACAGGAGCTATGAGCAGTTCTTC. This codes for CASSPVDRSYEQFF.

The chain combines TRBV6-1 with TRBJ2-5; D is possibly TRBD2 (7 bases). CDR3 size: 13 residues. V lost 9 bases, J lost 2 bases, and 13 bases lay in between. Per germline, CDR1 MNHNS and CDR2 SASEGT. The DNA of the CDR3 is TGTGCCAGGGGGGGGCAGTCTCAAGAGACCCAGTACTTC. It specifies CARGGQSQETQYF.

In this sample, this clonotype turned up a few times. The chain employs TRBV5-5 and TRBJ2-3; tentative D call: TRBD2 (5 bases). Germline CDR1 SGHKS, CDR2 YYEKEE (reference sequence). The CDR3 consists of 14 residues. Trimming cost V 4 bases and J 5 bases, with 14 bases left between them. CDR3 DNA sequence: TGTGCCAGCAGCACCTCGTCGGGAAAAGATACGCAGTATTTT. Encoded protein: CASSTSSGKDTQYF.

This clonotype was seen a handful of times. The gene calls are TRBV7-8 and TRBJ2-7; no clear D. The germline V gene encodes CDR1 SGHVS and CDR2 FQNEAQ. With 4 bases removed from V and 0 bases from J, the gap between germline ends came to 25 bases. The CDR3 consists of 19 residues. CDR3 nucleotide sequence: TGTGCCAGCAGCTATATAGGATGGGATCCCACTGTACTCTCCTACGAGCAGTACTTC. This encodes CASSYIGWDPTVLSYEQYF.

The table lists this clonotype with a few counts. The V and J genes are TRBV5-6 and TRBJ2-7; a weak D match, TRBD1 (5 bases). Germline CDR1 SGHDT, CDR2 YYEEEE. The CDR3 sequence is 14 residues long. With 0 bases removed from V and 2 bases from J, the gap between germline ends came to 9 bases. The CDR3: CASSLVDRTYEQYF. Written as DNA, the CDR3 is TGTGCCAGCAGCTTGGTTGACAGAACCTACGAGCAGTACTTC.

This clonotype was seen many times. CDR3 DNA: TGCAGCGTTGTAGGTAGCTCCTACAATGAGCAGTTCTTC. It encodes CSVVGSSYNEQFF. This chain uses TRBV29-1 with TRBJ2-1, with D unclear. The CDR3 extends over 13 amino acids. CDR1 SQVTM and CDR2 ANQGSEA come from the germline V gene. The V gene lost 4 bases and the J gene lost 0 bases, with 7 bases spanning the gap.

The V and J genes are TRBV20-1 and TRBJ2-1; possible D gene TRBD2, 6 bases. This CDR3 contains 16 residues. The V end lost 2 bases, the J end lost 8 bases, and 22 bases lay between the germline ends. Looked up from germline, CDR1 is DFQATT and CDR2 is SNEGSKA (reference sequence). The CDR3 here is CSARTGSGWVRDEQFF. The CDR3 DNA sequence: TGCAGTGCTAGAACGGGAAGCGGGTGGGTAAGGGATGAGCAGTTCTTC.

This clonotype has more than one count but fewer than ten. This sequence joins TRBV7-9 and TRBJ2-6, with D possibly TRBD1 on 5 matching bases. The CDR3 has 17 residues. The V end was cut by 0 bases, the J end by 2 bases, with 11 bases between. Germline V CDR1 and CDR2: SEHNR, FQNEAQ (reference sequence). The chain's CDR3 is CASSLAREEAGANVLTF. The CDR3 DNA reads TGTGCCAGCAGCTTAGCCAGGGAAGAGGCTGGGGCCAACGTCCTGACTTTC.

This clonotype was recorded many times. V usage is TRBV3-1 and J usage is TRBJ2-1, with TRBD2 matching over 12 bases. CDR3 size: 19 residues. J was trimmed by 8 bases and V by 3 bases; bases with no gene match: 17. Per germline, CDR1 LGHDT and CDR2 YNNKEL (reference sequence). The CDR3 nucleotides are TGTGCCAGCAGCCAGTGGACTAGCGGGGTCGGACGTTTAAGCGATGAGCAGTTCTTC. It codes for CASSQWTSGVGRLSDEQFF.

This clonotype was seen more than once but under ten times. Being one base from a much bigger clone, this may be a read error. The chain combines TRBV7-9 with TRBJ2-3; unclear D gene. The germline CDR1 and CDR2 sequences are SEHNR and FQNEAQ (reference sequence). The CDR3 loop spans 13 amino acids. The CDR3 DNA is TGTGCCAGCACCCCTACAGCCACAGATATGCAGTATTTT. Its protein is CASTPTATDMQYF.